This T cell receptor beta chain was identified in a study of T-cell reconstitution after alpha-beta-depleted transplantation in children. Study findings and constraints: The study traced high day-60 TCRbeta diversity in some patients to surviving recipient T cells and thymic progenitors. T-cell counts and diversity were attributed mostly to newly produced T cells one year after transplant.

This clonotype was found many times. Its antigen is undetermined. Using unique molecular identifiers, the investigators prepared the TCRbeta library. TCRdb re-called the PCR reads with MiXCR, one entry per CDR3 protein. The table shows about 580,000 distinct CDR3 sequences, with 20% to 25% occurring only once. Germline CDR1 reads PRHDT; CDR2 reads FYEKMQ (reference sequence). J gave up 2 bases and V 1 base, and 8 bases lay outside the gene matches. CDR3 size: 18 residues. Material: PBMCs, mostly from graft donor cells, obtained 360 days after TCRalphabeta/CD19-depleted stem cell transplant. This TCR derives from a boy younger than two who had a stem cell transplant for acute myeloid leukemia, so the T cells may come from the graft donor. The chain is built from TRBV13 and TRBJ2-1; the match to TRBD2 covers 10 bases. CDR3 protein: CASSLELAGGPTYNEQFF. The CDR3 nucleotides are TGTGCCAGCAGCTTAGAGTTAGCGGGGGGCCCAACCTACAATGAGCAGTTCTTC.